This note documents a single T cell receptor (beta chain) sequence. The antigen is undetermined. At one end, the junction sequence differs from germline, possibly due to a read error. The sort gate was single viable CD3+CD4+CD8-CD45RO+ cells for memory CD4+ T cells. Donors' CMV status reflects serum IgG against pp150, pp28, p38, p52. Germline V CDR1 and CDR2: KGHSH, LQKENI. The CDR3 has 15 amino acids. This sample stems from a study of memory CD4+ T cells and cytomegalovirus serostatus. For the study at large: Healthy Belgian adult donors included roughly ten CMV-positive and 24 CMV-negative people.

Study-wide results and caveats: CD4+ memory repertoires contained about 40% of the roughly 160 reported CMV TCRbeta sequences.

The method was immunoSEQ multiplex PCR; TCRdb's version includes in-frame clones alone and lacks a portion of them. The sample holds under 50,000 clones; 74% are singletons and the top ten take 1.2%. This TCR was recovered from an adult in good health and CMV-seropositive. The specimen was memory CD4+ T cells from blood. This chain connects TRBV18 to TRBJ1-5; possibly TRBD1 for D (6 bases). In DNA, the CDR3 is TGTGCCAGCTCTCCACTAAGGGGGGAAAATCAGCCCCAGCATTTT. Its translation: CASSPLRGENQPQHF. Looking up the rest from reference TRBV18 and TRBJ1-5 gives the full variable domain: NAGVMQNPRHLVRRRGQEARLRCSPMKGHSHVYWYRQLPEEGLKFMVYLQKENIIDESGMPKERFSAEFPKEGPSILRIQQVVRGDSAAYFCASSPLRGENQPQHFGDGTRLSIL.